This T cell receptor beta chain was identified during a study of vaccination and CD4 T cells after COVID-19 (dated by TCRdb to about 2022). In the study overall: SARS-CoV-2 positivity had been established in the convalescent patients by nasal swab PCR, and mild disease was recorded in about 9 of these patients and severe disease in one. The convalescent cohort comprised six males and four females, including two Hispanic individuals, seven Caucasians, two Asians and one multiracial person. Two doses of either the Pfizer-BioNTech BNT162b2 vaccine (n=8) or the Moderna mRNA-1273 vaccine (n=2) were administered to participants. Post-COVID blood samples from convalescent patients were collected a median of roughly 100 days after diagnosis, with a range of 35 to 161 days. Post-vaccine blood samples were taken a median of about 72 days after the second vaccine dose, with a range of roughly 13 to 250 days. For stimulating the cultures, overlapping spike peptide pools were used, derived from SARS-CoV-2 as well as from the common cold coronaviruses HCoV-NL63, HCoV-OC43 and HCoV-229E. As controls, cultures received a CEFX viral epitope pool (the positive control), an HIV-1 Nef peptide pool (the negative control), or no peptide at all. The spike-specific CD4+ TCR repertoire was compared before and after mRNA vaccination in over nine COVID-19 convalescent patients and a handful of infection-naive healthy vaccine recipients. Findings and caveats that apply to the study as a whole: Only a relatively small number of convalescent patients were included in the study, and early timepoints following natural infection were not analyzed. Although the median number of SARS-CoV-2-reactive clonotypes went up from roughly 23 after infection to 30 to 45 after vaccination, the increase was not significant. Of the vaccine-specific clones found in convalescent patients, nearly all (304 of 307) were mono-reactive for SARS-CoV-2 spike instead of being cross-reactive with common cold coronaviruses. Among the post-vaccine SARS-CoV-2-reactive clones in convalescent patients, a median about 86% showed up only after vaccination, which suggests vaccine-specific priming.

This clonotype has a handful of counts. The antigen this receptor binds is unknown. No base-level quality is on record; no much larger clone is a single base apart. Explained via the paper, the treatment or condition label denotes: roughly 11-day PBMC culture with coronavirus spike peptide pools or control peptides (ViraFEST assay). The ViraFEST assay was used in the study, in which antigen-specific T cells were expanded with peptide pools and expanded clonotypes were subsequently identified by TCR sequencing. The positive SARS-CoV-2 PCR tests of the convalescent patients were dated from March to December 2020, before the Alpha, Beta and Delta variants emerged in the United States. PBMCs were cultured at a few million per well in IMDM supplemented with roughly 5.2% human AB serum and about 10 IU/ml IL-2, with around 10 ug/ml peptide pools added. On days 3 and 7, half of the culture medium was replaced with fresh IL-2-containing medium. After roughly 9 days of culture, CD4+ T cells were isolated by negative selection with the EasySep CD4+ T cell isolation kit. PBMCs were separated from whole blood using Ficoll-Paque Plus gradient centrifugation and then either used fresh or cryopreserved at -140C. In general, triplicate wells were set up for every culture condition.

Libraries came from PCR. DNA from cultured CD4+ T cells underwent TCR sequencing with the Oncomine TCR Beta short-read assay at the Johns Hopkins FTIC core. The QIAamp micro DNA kit was used to extract genomic DNA from the cultured CD4+ T cells. The Oncomine TCR Beta libraries from cultured CD4+ T cells were pooled using unique dual indexes and then sequenced on an Illumina iSeq 100. As for the authors' bioinformatics: Non-productive sequences were removed, and CDR3s not starting with C, not ending with F or W, or shorter than 7 amino acids were discarded. Antigen-specific clonotypes were identified using the MANAFEST web application through comparison of peptide-stimulated wells with reference and other culture wells. An FDR below 0.05, an odds ratio above 5, and a productive frequency above 0.1% in at least two of three replicate wells were required for clones to be considered positive. A clonotype counted as cross-reactive if it showed significant expansion both in the SARS-CoV-2 spike wells and in at least one common cold coronavirus spike condition. Levenshtein distances (stringdist) and unrooted phylogenetic trees (ape) in R version 3.6.1 were used to assess CDR3 homology. The raw public data were reprocessed by TCRdb itself: fastp quality trimming at Q25, MiXCR clonotype calling, in-frame beta chains only. Rows are combined by CDR3 protein, so each entry shows the most common genes and DNA. The V and J calls, along with clone size, are taken from TCRdb and not from the paper's own processing. For this sample there are around 10,000 distinct CDR3 sequences; 50% to 70% appear just once. The top ten clonotypes cover approximately 35% of the sample.

Inclusive of the bounding cysteine and phenylalanine, the CDR3 is 11 residues long. CDR3 DNA only is kept here, 33 bases in frame from base 1. V and J lose 6 bases and 6 bases, and a span of 8 bases separates them. The CDR1 and CDR2 encoded by the germline V gene are MNHNS and SASEGT. The chain employs TRBV6-1 and TRBJ1-1, with a weak D call of TRBD1 (6 bases match). The source is a human donor who had recovered from COVID-19. The material sequenced was CD4+ T cells from blood, cultured in vitro. The CDR3 has the sequence CASRRGAEAFF. The base sequence is TGTGCCAGCAGGAGGGGGGCTGAAGCTTTCTTT.